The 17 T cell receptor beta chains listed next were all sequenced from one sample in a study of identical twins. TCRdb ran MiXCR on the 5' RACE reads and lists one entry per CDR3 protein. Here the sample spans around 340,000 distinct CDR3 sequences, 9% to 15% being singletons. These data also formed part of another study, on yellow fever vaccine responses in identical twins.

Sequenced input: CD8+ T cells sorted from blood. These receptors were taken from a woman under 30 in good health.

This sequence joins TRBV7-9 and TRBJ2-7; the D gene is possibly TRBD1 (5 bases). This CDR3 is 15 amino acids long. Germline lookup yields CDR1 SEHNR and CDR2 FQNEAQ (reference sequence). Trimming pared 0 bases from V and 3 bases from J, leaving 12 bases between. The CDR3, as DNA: TGTGCCAGCAGCTTAGCGGACAAAGGGGACTACGAGCAGTACTTC. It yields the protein CASSLADKGDYEQYF.

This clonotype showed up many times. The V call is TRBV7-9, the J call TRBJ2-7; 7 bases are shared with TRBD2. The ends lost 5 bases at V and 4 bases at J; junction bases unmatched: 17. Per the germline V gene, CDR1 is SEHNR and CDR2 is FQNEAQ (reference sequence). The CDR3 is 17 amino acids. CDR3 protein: CASSPRSGGRYKYEQYF. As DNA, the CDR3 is TGTGCCAGCAGCCCCCGTAGTGGCGGGAGATACAAATACGAGCAGTACTTC.

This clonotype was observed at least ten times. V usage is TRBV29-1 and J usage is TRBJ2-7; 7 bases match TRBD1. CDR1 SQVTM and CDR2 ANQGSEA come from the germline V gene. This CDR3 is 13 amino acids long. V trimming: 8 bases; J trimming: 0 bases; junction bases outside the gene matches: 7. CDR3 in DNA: TGCAGCATAAAGACAGGGACCTCCTACGAGCAGTACTTC. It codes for CSIKTGTSYEQYF.

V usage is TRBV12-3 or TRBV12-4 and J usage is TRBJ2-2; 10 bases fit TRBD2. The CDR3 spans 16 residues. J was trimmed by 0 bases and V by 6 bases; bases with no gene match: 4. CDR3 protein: CASREAGGANTGELFF. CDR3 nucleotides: TGTGCCAGCAGGGAAGCGGGGGGGGCGAACACCGGGGAGCTGTTTTTT.

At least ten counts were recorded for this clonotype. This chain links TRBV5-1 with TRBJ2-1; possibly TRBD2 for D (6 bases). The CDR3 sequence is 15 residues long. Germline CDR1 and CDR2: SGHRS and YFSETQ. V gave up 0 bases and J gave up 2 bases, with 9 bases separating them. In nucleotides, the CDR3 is TGCGCCAGCAGCTTGGAGGGGACTGCCTACAATGAGCAGTTCTTC. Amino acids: CASSLEGTAYNEQFF.

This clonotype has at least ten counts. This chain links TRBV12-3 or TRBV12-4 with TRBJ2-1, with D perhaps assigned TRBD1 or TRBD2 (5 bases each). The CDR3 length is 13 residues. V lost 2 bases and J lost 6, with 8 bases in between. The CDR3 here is CASSLWGFNEQFF. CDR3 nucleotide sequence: TGTGCCAGCAGTTTATGGGGGTTCAATGAGCAGTTCTTC.

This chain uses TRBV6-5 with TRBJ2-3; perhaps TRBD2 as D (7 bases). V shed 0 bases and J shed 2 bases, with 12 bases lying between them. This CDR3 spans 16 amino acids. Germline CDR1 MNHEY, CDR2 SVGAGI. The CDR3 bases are TGTGCCAGCAGTTACTCGGGGGGGGCCGCCACAGATACGCAGTATTTT. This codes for CASSYSGGAATDTQYF.

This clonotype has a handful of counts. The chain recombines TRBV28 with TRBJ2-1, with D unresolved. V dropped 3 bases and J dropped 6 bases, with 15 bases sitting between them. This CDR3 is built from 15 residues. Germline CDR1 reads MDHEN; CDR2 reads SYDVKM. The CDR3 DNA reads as TGTGCCAGCAGTTTCTCCTTGTGGGCCAGCAATGAGCAGTTCTTC. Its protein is CASSFSLWASNEQFF.

The CDR3 DNA sequence: TGTGCCAGCAGCGTAGTTGGTAGCCCGAGGGATACGCAGTATTTT. This gives the protein CASSVVGSPRDTQYF. V and J are TRBV9 and TRBJ2-3, with no clear D. The CDR3 totals 15 residues. V lost 0 bases and J 6 bases, leaving 14 bases between the germline ends. Germline loops: CDR1 SGDLS, CDR2 YYNGEE.

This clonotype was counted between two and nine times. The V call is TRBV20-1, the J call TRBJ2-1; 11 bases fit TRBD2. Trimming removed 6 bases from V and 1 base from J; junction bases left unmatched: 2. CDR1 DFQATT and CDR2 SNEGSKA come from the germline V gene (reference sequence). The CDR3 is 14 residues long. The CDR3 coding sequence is TGCAGTGCGGGGACTAGCGGATCCTACAATGAGCAGTTCTTC. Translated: CSAGTSGSYNEQFF.

The CDR3: CSARFGKKETQYF. The DNA for the CDR3 is TGCAGTGCTAGGTTTGGCAAAAAGGAGACCCAGTACTTC. This chain uses TRBV20-1 with TRBJ2-5; D ambiguous. The germline gives CDR1 DFQATT, CDR2 SNEGSKA (reference sequence). The ends were cut back, 3 bases at V and 5 bases at J, with 13 bases in the middle. The CDR3 extends over 13 amino acids.

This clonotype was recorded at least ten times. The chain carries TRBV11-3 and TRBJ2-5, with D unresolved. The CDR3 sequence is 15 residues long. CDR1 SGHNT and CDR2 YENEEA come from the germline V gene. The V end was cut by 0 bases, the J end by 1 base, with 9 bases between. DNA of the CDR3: TGTGCCAGCAGCTTAGACCCGTCTCTCCAAGAGACCCAGTACTTC. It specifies CASSLDPSLQETQYF. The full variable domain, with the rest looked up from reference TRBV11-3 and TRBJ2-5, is EAGVVQSPRYKIIEKKQPVAFWCNPISGHNTLYWYLQNLGQGPELLIRYENEEAVDDSQLPKDRFSAERLKGVDSTLKIQPAELGDSAVYLCASSLDPSLQETQYFGPGTRLLVL.

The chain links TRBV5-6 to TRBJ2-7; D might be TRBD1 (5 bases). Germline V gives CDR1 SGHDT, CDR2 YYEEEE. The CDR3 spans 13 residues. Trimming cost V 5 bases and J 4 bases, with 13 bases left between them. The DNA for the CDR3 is TGTGCCAGCAGAAACAGAGGACATTACGAGCAGTACGTC. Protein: CASRNRGHYEQYV.

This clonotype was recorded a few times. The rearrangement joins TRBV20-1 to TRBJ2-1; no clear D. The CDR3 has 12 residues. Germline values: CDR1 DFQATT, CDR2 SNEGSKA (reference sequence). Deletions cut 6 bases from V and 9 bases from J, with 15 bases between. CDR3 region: CSAPYQLGEQFF. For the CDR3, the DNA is TGCAGTGCGCCATACCAGTTAGGTGAGCAGTTCTTC.

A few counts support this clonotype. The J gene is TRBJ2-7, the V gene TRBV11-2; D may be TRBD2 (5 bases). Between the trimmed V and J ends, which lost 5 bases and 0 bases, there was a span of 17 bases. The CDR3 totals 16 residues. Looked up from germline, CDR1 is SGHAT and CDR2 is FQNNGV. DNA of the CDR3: TGTGCCAGCAGCCCAGCGGTTGGCCCGAGCTCCTACGAGCAGTACGTC. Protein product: CASSPAVGPSSYEQYV.

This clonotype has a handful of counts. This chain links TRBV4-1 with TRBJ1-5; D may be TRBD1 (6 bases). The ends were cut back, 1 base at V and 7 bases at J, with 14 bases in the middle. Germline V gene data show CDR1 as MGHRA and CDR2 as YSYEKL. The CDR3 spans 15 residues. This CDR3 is CASSQAVGARQPQHF. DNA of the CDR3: TGCGCCAGCAGCCAAGCAGTGGGGGCAAGGCAGCCCCAGCATTTT.

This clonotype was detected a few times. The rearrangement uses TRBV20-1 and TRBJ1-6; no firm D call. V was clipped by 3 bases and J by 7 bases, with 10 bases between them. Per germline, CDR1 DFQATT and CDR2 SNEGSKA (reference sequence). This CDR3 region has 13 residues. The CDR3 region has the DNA TGCAGTGCTAGGGACTTCCGGAATTCACCCCTCCACTTT. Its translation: CSARDFRNSPLHF.